This TCR beta chain was sequenced for a study of sequential checkpoint blockade in melanoma. Overall study: First-line arms were nivolumab then ipilimumab, or the reverse, randomized 1:1. Maintenance nivolumab came after either treatment sequence.

Documented treatment: randomized to nivolumab then ipilimumab (arm A) or the reverse (arm B). DNA-damaging chemotherapy had not been given to any patient beforehand. From thawed PBMCs, live CD3+CD8+ cells negative for CD19 and CD56 were sorted. Between the trimmed V and J ends, which lost 0 bases and 0 bases, there was a span of 10 bases. In germline, CDR1 is SGDLS, CDR2 YYNGEE. The CDR3 is 16 amino acids. Only in-frame clones appear in the TCRdb table, and some are missing; sequencing was by immunoSEQ multiplex PCR. The sample shows about 35,000 clones, 70% to 90% of them seen only once. The sample consisted of CD8+ T cells sorted from blood (inferred from file names), taken from a patient given nivolumab and ipilimumab in sequence. This clonotype was sampled from a human donor with melanoma. The rearrangement links TRBV9 to TRBJ1-3; D gene uncertain. The CDR3 protein is CASSVAGGHSGNTIYF. CDR3 DNA sequence: TGTGCCAGCAGCGTAGCTGGAGGGCACTCTGGAAACACCATATATTTT. The full variable domain, its missing parts supplied by reference TRBV9 and TRBJ1-3, is DSGVTQTPKHLITATGQRVTLRCSPRSGDLSVYWYQQSLDQGLQFLIQYYNGEERAKGNILERFSAQQFPDLHSELNLSSLELGDSALYFCASSVAGGHSGNTIYFGEGSWLTVV.